The 5 T cell receptor beta chains presented below share a single source sample, sequenced in a study of identifying expanded T cells in peripheral blood. Produced via immunoSEQ multiplex PCR; TCRdb's table is partial and in-frame only. The table shows around 91,000 clones, with approximately 90% occurring only once. The sequenced sample was blood. Receptor source: a person aged 18 to 75 in good health.

The chain joins TRBV10-2 to TRBJ1-5; possibly TRBD1 for D (5 bases). The CDR3 extends over 11 amino acids. Trimming took off 3 bases at V and 9 bases at J, with 6 bases between the two ends. The germline V gene encodes CDR1 WSHSY and CDR2 SAAADI. The DNA for the CDR3 is TGCGCCAGCAGTGACCAGGGGCCCCAGCATTTT. Protein product: CASSDQGPQHF.

The rearrangement links TRBV28 to TRBJ2-2; D is unclear. This CDR3 comprises 15 residues. Germline lookup yields CDR1 MDHEN and CDR2 SYDVKM. Trimming pared 5 bases from V and 3 bases from J, leaving 13 bases between. The DNA of the CDR3 is TGTGCCAGCAGTCCGGCCGGGTACGACACCGGGGAGCTGTTTTTT. Residues: CASSPAGYDTGELFF.

This chain uses TRBV9 with TRBJ2-3; 7 nucleotides match TRBD2. Trimming cost V 1 base and J 4 bases; bases outside gene matches: 6. The CDR3 contains 15 residues. The V gene's germline CDR1 is SGDLS and CDR2 YYNGEE. The CDR3 spells CASSVLWGGADTQYF. CDR3 in DNA: TGTGCCAGCAGCGTACTGTGGGGGGGAGCAGATACGCAGTATTTT.

The chain combines TRBV6-1 with TRBJ2-7; D could derive from TRBD1 or TRBD2 (5 bases each). There are 13 residues in the CDR3. The V end lost 6 bases, the J end lost 3 bases, and 12 bases lay between the germline ends. CDR1 MNHNS and CDR2 SASEGT come from the germline V gene. The CDR3 DNA reads as TGTGCCAGCAGAAGAGGGGACGGCTACGAGCAGTACTTC. As protein: CASRRGDGYEQYF.

This clone was seen more than once but under ten times. CDR3 sequence: CASSAQEGGGELFF. In DNA, the CDR3 is TGTGCCAGCAGTGCTCAGGAAGGCGGCGGGGAGCTGTTTTTT. The chain carries TRBV6-4 and TRBJ2-2, with D unclear. Germline CDR1 reads MRHNA; CDR2 reads SNTAGT. The CDR3 is 14 amino acids. Deletions cut 4 bases from V and 7 bases from J, with 13 bases between.